The 30 T cell receptor beta chains below all came from one sample that was sequenced in a study of high-grade serous ovarian cancer treatment subgroups. Tumor tissue was taken before any definitive surgery or chemotherapy was given. This table comes from immunoSEQ multiplex PCR, and its TCRdb copy is limited to in-frame clones, with some not included. Of roughly 20,000 clones in the sample, roughly 75% are singletons; the top ten hold 5.5% to 6.5%. The source material was tumor tissue. These TCRs come from a human donor with high-grade serous ovarian cancer.

Only one count was recorded for this clone. This chain links TRBV5-3 with TRBJ2-5, with D unclear. TRBV5-3 belongs to the ORF category, with a function that is uncertain. Between the trimmed V and J ends, which lost 1 base and 4 bases, there was a span of 2 bases. The CDR3 loop spans 11 amino acids. CDR3 bases: TGTGCCAGAAGCTTGATAGAGACCCAGTACTTC. This gives the protein CARSLIETQYF.

This chain joins TRBV2 and TRBJ2-5; D ambiguous. TRBJ2-7 explains the end of the DNA better; the J call may be wrong. Germline CDR1 and CDR2: SNHLY and FYNNEI. The CDR3 length is 12 residues. The CDR3 sequence is CASRNYGHEQYF. Written as DNA, the CDR3 is TGTGCCAGCAGGAACTACGGTCACGAGCAGTACTTC.

The gene calls are TRBV6-5 and TRBJ2-7; TRBD2 agrees at 13 bases. The germline V gene encodes CDR1 MNHEY and CDR2 SVGAGI. CDR3 length: 15 residues. The ends lost 7 bases at V and 6 bases at J; junction bases unmatched: 9. CDR3 sequence reads: CASTQLAGGPSEQYF. CDR3 coding DNA: TGTGCCAGCACCCAACTAGCGGGAGGGCCAAGCGAGCAGTACTTC.

The chain recombines TRBV9 with TRBJ1-1; tentative D call: TRBD1 (5 bases). CDR1 is SGDLS, CDR2 YYNGEE, per germline. V was shortened by 1 base and J by 3 bases, with 13 bases between the two germline ends. CDR3 size: 15 residues. The DNA for the CDR3 is TGTGCCAGCAGCGTAATGGCGGGAGGGGACACTGAAGCTTTCTTT. Its translation: CASSVMAGGDTEAFF.

This clone came up once. This chain uses TRBV7-8 with TRBJ2-5, with 7 bases matching TRBD1. Near its end, the DNA agrees better with TRBJ2-7, so the J call may be wrong. The CDR3 is 15 amino acids. The germline gives CDR1 SGHVS, CDR2 FQNEAQ. The CDR3, as DNA: TGTGCCAGCAGCAATCGACAGGGTGGGCACTACGAGCAGTACTTC. Encoded protein: CASSNRQGGHYEQYF.

This chain joins TRBV27 and TRBJ2-1, with 7 bases that match TRBD2. CDR1 is MNHEY and CDR2 is SMNVEV in the germline V gene (reference sequence). J was trimmed by 0 bases and V by 4 bases; bases with no gene match: 3. This CDR3 region has 15 residues. For the CDR3, the DNA is TGTGCCAGCAGTTCCCTAGCGGCCTCCTACAATGAGCAGTTCTTC. This codes for CASSSLAASYNEQFF.

This chain connects TRBV5-5 to TRBJ1-2, with TRBD1 matching over 8 bases. The germline V gene has CDR1 SGHKS and CDR2 YYEKEE (reference sequence). Trimming took 4 bases from V and 6 from J; bases not matched to a gene: 8. The CDR3 extends over 14 amino acids. The CDR3 sequence is CASSLRDRRNGYTF. The CDR3 bases are TGTGCCAGCAGCCTCCGGGACAGGAGAAATGGCTACACCTTC.

The chain carries TRBV5-4 and TRBJ1-1, with D possibly TRBD1 on 6 matching bases. Between the trimmed V and J ends, which lost 0 bases and 5 bases, there was a span of 11 bases. The CDR3 has 14 residues. CDR1 SGHNT and CDR2 YYREEE come from the germline V gene (reference sequence). As DNA, the CDR3 is TGTGCCAGCAGCTTGGCGGGGGGCAAAACTGAAGCTTTCTTT. Its translation: CASSLAGGKTEAFF.

The rearrangement uses TRBV28 and TRBJ1-5, with D possibly TRBD1 on 5 matching bases. Trimming removed 0 bases at V and 9 bases at J, with 12 bases between. The CDR3 is 14 residues long. Germline-derived CDR1 and CDR2 are MDHEN and SYDVKM. The chain's CDR3 is CASSLWTSRGPQHF. DNA of the CDR3: TGTGCCAGCAGTTTATGGACATCGAGGGGGCCCCAGCATTTT.

This chain uses TRBV6-5 with TRBJ1-1; weak D call: TRBD1 (5 bases). The V end lost 7 bases, the J end lost 0 bases, and 15 bases lay between the germline ends. CDR1 is MNHEY and CDR2 is SVGAGI in the germline V gene. The CDR3 consists of 15 residues. CDR3 sequence (DNA): TGTGCCAGCATCGCCGGGGGATTTATGAACACTGAAGCTTTCTTT. This codes for CASIAGGFMNTEAFF.

V and J are TRBV6-5 and TRBJ1-6, with D unclear. Between the trimmed V and J ends, which lost 0 bases and 6 bases, there was a span of 9 bases. The CDR3 spans 15 residues. Germline CDR1 reads MNHEY; CDR2 reads SVGAGI. In DNA, the CDR3 is TGTGCCAGCAGTTACTCAGCACAACCTAATTCACCCCTCCACTTT. As protein: CASSYSAQPNSPLHF.

This clone is a singleton in its sample. This sequence joins TRBV5-1 and TRBJ1-3, with D hard to call. Germline V gives CDR1 SGHRS, CDR2 YFSETQ. V was pared by 3 bases and J by 0 bases, with 13 bases between. This CDR3 contains 16 residues. The CDR3, as DNA: TGCGCCAGCAGCTCTACCGTCATCAGCTCTGGAAACACCATATATTTT. This codes for CASSSTVISSGNTIYF.

This chain uses TRBV20-1 with TRBJ1-2; the D gene is possibly TRBD1 (5 bases). V was cut by 6 bases and J by 8 bases, with 10 bases left in between. The CDR3 runs 10 residues. CDR1 is DFQATT, CDR2 SNEGSKA, per germline (reference sequence). CDR3 sequence reads: CSAAGDGYTF. In DNA form, the CDR3 reads TGCAGTGCGGCTGGGGACGGCTACACCTTC.

The chain is built from TRBV29-1 and TRBJ2-5; D gene unclear. The V end lost 3 bases, the J end lost 0 bases, and 11 bases lay between the germline ends. CDR3 length equals 14 residues. Germline V gene data show CDR1 as SQVTM and CDR2 as ANQGSEA. The CDR3, as DNA: TGCAGCGTTGAGGACGGTTGGTACCAAGAGACCCAGTACTTC. Translation gives CSVEDGWYQETQYF.

V gene TRBV7-9 combines with J gene TRBJ2-3, with TRBD2 matching 8 bases. CDR1 and CDR2 from the germline V gene are SEHNR and FQNEAQ (reference sequence). The CDR3 extends over 17 amino acids. The ends lost 1 base at V and 1 base at J; junction bases unmatched: 7. The CDR3 nucleotides read TGTGCCAGCAGCTTAGTCGCTAGCGGGTGGGGCACAGATACGCAGTATTTT. Protein: CASSLVASGWGTDTQYF.

This clone was seen once. The chain links TRBV11-3 to TRBJ2-1, with D uncertain. In germline, CDR1 is SGHNT, CDR2 YENEEA. With 0 bases removed from V and 9 bases from J, the gap between germline ends came to 12 bases. The CDR3 sequence is 14 residues long. CDR3 amino acids: CASSLDHIGSEQFF. The CDR3, as DNA: TGTGCCAGCAGCTTAGATCATATTGGTAGTGAGCAGTTCTTC.

This clone showed up just a few times. V is TRBV19 and J is TRBJ1-1; 9 bases line up with TRBD1. Germline CDR1 and CDR2: LNHDA and SQIVND (reference sequence). The CDR3 totals 15 residues. The trim removed 5 bases at V and 8 bases at J, leaving 12 bases unmatched. The CDR3 coding sequence is TGTGCCAGTAGTCCGACAGCTACAGGGGGCAAGGAAGCTTTCTTT. It is translated as CASSPTATGGKEAFF.

This chain joins TRBV28 and TRBJ2-5; 7 positions match TRBD2. Germline CDR1 and CDR2: MDHEN and SYDVKM. Germline trimming cut 6 bases from V and 6 bases from J; bases unmatched to any gene: 16. The CDR3 spans 16 residues. This chain's CDR3 is CASSAPQAGVGKTQYF. The CDR3 nucleotides read TGTGCCAGCAGCGCTCCCCAGGCGGGAGTAGGAAAGACCCAGTACTTC.

J is TRBJ1-1 and V is TRBV30; TRBD1 might be the D (5 bases). Trimming pared 0 bases from V and 4 bases from J, leaving 12 bases between. CDR3 length equals 14 residues. The germline V gene has CDR1 GTSNPN and CDR2 SVGIG (reference sequence). Here the CDR3 DNA reads TGTGCCTGGAGTGTCGGTCAGGGCGTCACTGAAGCTTTCTTT. Residues: CAWSVGQGVTEAFF.

This clone was seen only a few times. The chain employs TRBV9 and TRBJ1-1; a weak D match, TRBD1 (5 bases). CDR3 length equals 13 residues. Trimming shortened V by 2 bases and J by 6 bases, and 11 bases separated the two germline ends. CDR1 SGDLS and CDR2 YYNGEE come from the germline V gene. CDR3: CASSVWGESEAFF. Here the CDR3 DNA reads TGTGCCAGCAGCGTGTGGGGGGAGTCTGAAGCTTTCTTT.

This chain joins TRBV7-2 and TRBJ1-1; 7 bases line up with TRBD1. Germline V gene sequence: CDR1 SGHTA, CDR2 FQGNSA. The V and J ends lost 5 bases and 1 base, in that order; junction bases with no gene match: 4. This CDR3 has 14 amino acids. In DNA, the CDR3 is TGTGCCAGCAGCCCCTCAGGGGGGAACACTGAAGCTTTCTTT. Protein: CASSPSGGNTEAFF.

This clone was seen just once. The V gene is TRBV18, the J gene TRBJ1-4; 7 nucleotides match TRBD1. Germline lookup yields CDR1 KGHSH and CDR2 LQKENI. The CDR3 contains 14 residues. The V gene end was trimmed by 5 bases and the J gene end by 4 bases; junction bases not matched to a gene: 4. Written as DNA, the CDR3 is TGTGCCAGCTCAACAACAGGGGTTAATGAAAAACTGTTTTTT. This translates into CASSTTGVNEKLFF.

The gene calls are TRBV30 and TRBJ1-4, with 9 bases fitting TRBD1. The CDR3 has 15 residues. Trimming took 0 bases from V and 4 from J; bases not matched to a gene: 3. Germline CDR1 GTSNPN, CDR2 SVGIG (reference sequence). The CDR3 nucleotides are TGTGCCTGGAGTGTAACAGGGGGCTTTAATGAAAAACTGTTTTTT. Protein: CAWSVTGGFNEKLFF.

The chain is built from TRBV4-3 and TRBJ2-1; 7 positions match TRBD1. In germline, CDR1 is LGHNA, CDR2 YSLEER. V trimming: 4 bases; J trimming: 6 bases; junction bases outside the gene matches: 12. The CDR3 sequence is 16 residues long. Written as DNA, the CDR3 is TGCGCCAGCAGCCCCAGAACCGGGACAGTAGGCAATGAGCAGTTCTTC. Protein: CASSPRTGTVGNEQFF.

This clone was found once. The chain recombines TRBV15 with TRBJ1-1, with no clear D. Between the trimmed V and J ends, which lost 0 bases and 11 bases, there was a span of 19 bases. Germline V CDR1 and CDR2: LNHNV, YYDKDF (reference sequence). The CDR3 is 15 residues long. The CDR3, as DNA: TGTGCCACCAGCAGAGATCGTATCCTGACAATGCGGGCTTTCTTT. Translating gives CATSRDRILTMRAFF.

In the case of this clone: One end of the junction fails to match germline, which may point to a read error. The V gene is TRBV11-2, the J gene TRBJ1-1, with a weak D call TRBD1 (5 bases). CDR3 length equals 15 residues. Looked up from germline, CDR1 is SGHAT and CDR2 is FQNNGV. CDR3 residues: CASSFTTGLNTKAFF. CDR3 DNA sequence: TGTGCCAGCAGCTTTACCACAGGCTTGAACACTAAAGCTTTCTTT. The entire variable domain, with the rest obtained from reference TRBV11-2 and TRBJ1-1, is as follows: EAGVAQSPRYKIIEKRQSVAFWCNPISGHATLYWYQQILGQGPKLLIQFQNNGVVDDSQLPKDRFSAERLKGVDSTLKIQPAKLEDSAVYLCASSFTTGLNTKAFFGQGTRLTVV.

The chain joins TRBV27 to TRBJ2-3, with D tentatively TRBD2 (7 bases). The CDR3 is made up of 14 amino acids. V dropped 5 bases and J dropped 1 base, with 10 bases sitting between them. Germline V gene lookup returns CDR1 MNHEY and CDR2 SMNVEV (reference sequence). The CDR3 sequence: CASSTGGRTDTQYF. The CDR3 nucleotides read TGTGCCAGCAGTACGGGGGGCCGCACAGATACGCAGTATTTT.

V is TRBV18 and J is TRBJ2-2; D ambiguous. The ends were cut back, 5 bases at V and 6 bases at J, with 7 bases in the middle. There are 12 residues in the CDR3. Looked up from germline, CDR1 is KGHSH and CDR2 is LQKENI. This chain's CDR3 is CASSLMSGELFF. The CDR3, as DNA: TGTGCCAGCTCATTGATGTCCGGGGAGCTGTTTTTT.

The chain is built from TRBV25-1 and TRBJ2-1; possibly TRBD1 for D (6 bases). The V end was cut by 2 bases, the J end by 6 bases, with 8 bases between. Germline lookup yields CDR1 MGHDK and CDR2 SYGVNS. This CDR3 is 13 amino acids long. The CDR3 DNA reads as TGTGCCAGCAGTGAAGCAGGGGTCAATGAGCAGTTCTTC. Translating it yields CASSEAGVNEQFF.

The chain uses TRBV28 and TRBJ1-5, with D tentatively TRBD1 (6 bases). The V end lost 5 bases, the J end lost 7 bases, and 15 bases lay between the germline ends. Germline V gene lookup returns CDR1 MDHEN and CDR2 SYDVKM. CDR3 length: 14 amino acids. CDR3 nucleotides: TGTGCCAGCAGTAAAGGGGGTCGAGGACAGCCCCAGCATTTT. This sequence encodes CASSKGGRGQPQHF. Looking up the rest from reference TRBV28 and TRBJ1-5 gives the full variable domain: DVKVTQSSRYLVKRTGEKVFLECVQDMDHENMFWYRQDPGLGLRLIYFSYDVKMKEKGDIPEGYSVSREKKERFSLILESASTNQTSMYLCASSKGGRGQPQHFGDGTRLSIL.